The entry below describes one T cell receptor (beta chain). This sample stems from a study of blood T cell repertoires in COVID-19. Profiling relied on immunoSEQ multiplex PCR, and the TCRdb table lists in-frame clones only, not all of them. Of 150,000 or so clones detected, approximately 80% appear once; the ten largest clones hold 5% to 6%. The V gene's germline CDR1 is SGHVS and CDR2 FNYEAQ. Trimming took 1 base from V and 0 from J; bases not matched to a gene: 5. The CDR3 is made up of 17 amino acids. This sequence originates from a man aged 40-55 years who had recovered from COVID-19. The genes are TRBV7-6 and TRBJ2-2; 7 bases line up with TRBD2. The material sequenced was PBMCs or T cells enriched from blood (not recorded which). CDR3 sequence: CASSLGSSGANTGELFF. The CDR3 region has the DNA TGTGCCAGCAGCTTAGGGTCTAGCGGCGCGAACACCGGGGAGCTGTTTTTT.